The 15 T cell receptor beta chains below all came from one sample that was sequenced in a study of human T cells and chemical hapten exposure. Stated time point: healthy volunteer bleed at 6 weeks. From whole blood left unfractionated, total RNA was extracted. TCRdb re-called the RACE reads through MiXCR, storing one row per CDR3 protein. The data contain under 90,000 distinct CDR3 sequences, over 7% of them singletons. The specimen sequenced was whole blood. Receptors were obtained from a male donor in good health. Some clones in this sample may be carry-over from other donors' samples.

This clonotype was seen many times. The chain links TRBV20-1 to TRBJ2-1; TRBD1 matches at 8 bases. Trimming removed 8 bases from V and 8 bases from J; junction bases left unmatched: 23. The CDR3 spans 17 residues. The V gene's germline CDR1 is DFQATT and CDR2 SNEGSKA (reference sequence). The CDR3 loop is CSYKSDAGTGTGYEQFF. In DNA form, the CDR3 reads TGCAGTTATAAATCGGATGCCGGGACAGGTACCGGCTATGAGCAGTTCTTC.

This clonotype was detected a few times. This chain links TRBV27 with TRBJ1-2, with 9 positions matching TRBD1. There are 13 residues in the CDR3. The V gene end was trimmed by 5 bases and the J gene end by 7 bases; junction bases not matched to a gene: 5. In germline, CDR1 is MNHEY, CDR2 SMNVEV (reference sequence). The CDR3 sequence is CASSVRQGVGYTF. CDR3 DNA: TGTGCCAGCAGTGTTCGACAGGGGGTTGGCTACACCTTC.

This clonotype was seen more than once but under ten times. This chain uses TRBV25-1 with TRBJ2-7, with D perhaps matching TRBD1 (6 bases). The germline V gene has CDR1 MGHDK and CDR2 SYGVNS. CDR3 length: 14 amino acids. V was pared by 0 bases and J by 5 bases, with 11 bases between. The CDR3 spells CASSEYRPGDEQYF. CDR3 in DNA: TGTGCCAGCAGTGAATATCGGCCAGGGGACGAGCAGTACTTC.

The chain couples TRBV7-2 to TRBJ1-4, with D possibly matching TRBD1 (5 bases). V was pared by 0 bases and J by 8 bases, with 13 bases between. In germline, CDR1 is SGHTA, CDR2 FQGNSA. The CDR3 has 15 residues. The CDR3 coding sequence is TGTGCCAGCAGCTTAGCCGCCAGGGTAGGGGAAAAACTGTTTTTT. Translated: CASSLAARVGEKLFF.

This clonotype was seen a handful of times. V is TRBV3-1 and J is TRBJ1-4; 7 bases are shared with TRBD1. CDR3 length: 12 residues. CDR1 is LGHDT and CDR2 is YNNKEL in the germline V gene (reference sequence). J gave up 16 bases and V 4 bases, and 9 bases lay outside the gene matches. The chain's CDR3 is CASSLDRRTPFF. The CDR3 bases are TGTGCCAGCAGCCTGGACAGGCGTACGCCGTTTTTT. The whole variable domain, filled in from reference TRBV3-1 and TRBJ1-4, reads DTAVSQTPKYLVTQMGNDKSIKCEQNLGHDTMYWYKQDSKKFLKIMFSYNNKELIINETVPNRFSPKSPDKAHLNLHINSLELGDSAVYFCASSLDRRTPFFGSGTQLSVL.

This clonotype turned up a few times. The V call is TRBV4-3, the J call TRBJ2-7; a weak D match, TRBD2 (6 bases). Deletions cut 0 bases from V and 4 bases from J, with 16 bases between. The V gene's germline CDR1 is LGHNA and CDR2 YSLEER. This CDR3 is 16 amino acids long. In nucleotides, the CDR3 is TGCGCCAGCAGCCAAGAGTCCGGGACTCAAAATTACGAGCAGTACTTC. Its protein product is CASSQESGTQNYEQYF.

The CDR3 is CASSQGFRIGDLNTEAFF. The CDR3 DNA sequence: TGCGCCAGCAGCCAAGGTTTTCGTATAGGGGACCTGAACACTGAAGCTTTCTTT. The chain joins TRBV4-3 to TRBJ1-1; TRBD1 might be the D (5 bases). The CDR3 sequence is 18 residues long. CDR1 is LGHNA, CDR2 YSLEER, per germline. The V end was cut by 1 base, the J end by 0 bases, with 18 bases between.

This rearrangement joins TRBV6-2 or TRBV6-3 to TRBJ2-3; D gene ambiguous. Germline V gives CDR1 MNHEY, CDR2 SVGEGT. This CDR3 region has 11 residues. The V end was cut by 4 bases, the J end by 6 bases, with 5 bases between. CDR3 nucleotides: TGTGCCAGCAGTTCCTTGGATACGCAGTATTTT. This sequence encodes CASSSLDTQYF.

There are a few counts of this clonotype. The J gene is TRBJ1-1, the V gene TRBV6-5; tentative D call: TRBD1 (5 bases). Germline V CDR1 and CDR2: MNHEY, SVGAGI. V was clipped by 11 bases and J by 1 base, with 11 bases between them. CDR3 size: 12 residues. This CDR3 reads CAAGRGNTEAFF. The CDR3 nucleotides are TGTGCCGCCGGGAGGGGGAACACTGAAGCTTTCTTT.

This clonotype was counted between two and nine times. This chain links TRBV12-3 or TRBV12-4 with TRBJ2-7; D is uncertain. With 8 bases removed from V and 1 base from J, the gap between germline ends came to 9 bases. The CDR3 sequence is 12 residues long. CDR3 region: CASGPKSYEQYF. The DNA for the CDR3 is TGTGCCAGCGGGCCCAAATCCTACGAGCAGTACTTC.

The CDR3 nucleotides read TGTGCCAGCAGCCAAGGGACTAGCGATCACAATGAGCAGTTCTTC. Translated: CASSQGTSDHNEQFF. The chain carries TRBV3-1 and TRBJ2-1; 9 positions agree with TRBD2. After removal of 1 base from V and 5 bases from J, the junction contained 3 bases not matched to a gene. CDR1 and CDR2 from the germline V gene are LGHDT and YNNKEL (reference sequence). The CDR3 is 15 residues long.

This sequence joins TRBV7-9 and TRBJ2-1, with 10 bases identical to TRBD2. The CDR3 runs to 18 residues. Germline assignment: CDR1 SEHNR and CDR2 FQNEAQ (reference sequence). The ends lost 1 base at V and 5 bases at J; junction bases unmatched: 11. CDR3 nucleotide sequence: TGTGCCAGCAGCTTAGGAAGGCTAGCGGGAGTCGGTAACAATGAGCAGTTCTTC. Translated: CASSLGRLAGVGNNEQFF.

This clonotype was seen more than once but under ten times. CDR3 in amino acids: CASSPPSGYEQYF. The CDR3 DNA follows: TGTGCCAGCTCACCACCTAGCGGCTACGAGCAGTACTTC. The chain employs TRBV18 and TRBJ2-7; possible D gene TRBD2, 6 bases. Looked up from germline, CDR1 is KGHSH and CDR2 is LQKENI. The V gene lost 0 bases and the J gene lost 3 bases, with 6 bases spanning the gap. The CDR3 length is 13 residues.

The chain carries TRBV20-1 and TRBJ2-3, with unresolved D. The V end was cut by 7 bases, the J end by 4 bases, with 21 bases between. CDR1 is DFQATT, CDR2 SNEGSKA, per germline (reference sequence). CDR3 size: 15 residues. The CDR3 loop is CSVRPGLLPPDTQYF. Written as DNA, the CDR3 is TGCAGTGTTCGGCCGGGCCTTCTTCCGCCAGATACGCAGTATTTT.

Concerning this clonotype: At one boundary the junction diverges from the germline segment, which might be a read error. The chain links TRBV12-3 or TRBV12-4 to TRBJ1-1; 8 positions agree with TRBD1. This CDR3 has 17 residues. The DNA for the CDR3 is TGTGCCAGCAGTCTAGCCATCGGACAGGGCCCCAACACTGAAGCTTTCTTT. Its translation is CASSLAIGQGPNTEAFF.